This is a list of T cell receptor beta chains from one sample in a study of blood T cell repertoires in COVID-19. Data came from immunoSEQ multiplex PCR; TCRdb stores just in-frame clones and leaves some out. Of approximately 260,000 clones in the sample, more than 65% were seen once. The sample comprised PBMCs or T cells enriched from blood (not recorded which). The receptors here all came from a man in his fifties who had recovered from COVID-19. The CDR3 runs from the conserved cysteine through the conserved F or W. A D gene is named only where the DNA matches it firmly. Expanded clones get a size class; other rows say once, few or many, or leave the size out.

>-|TRBV6-5|TRBJ2-7|TRBD1|13
TGTGCCGGTCAACAGGGGCCCACCTACGAGCAGTACTTC
CAGQQGPTYEQYF
>-|TRBV19|TRBJ2-3|-|15
TGTGCCAGCTCCCCCGGGGTTACTAGCACAGATACGCAGTATTTT
CASSPGVTSTDTQYF
>-|TRBV5-6|TRBJ1-3|-|15
TGTGCCAGCAGCGAAGGGGATTACTCTGGAAACACCATATATTTT
CASSEGDYSGNTIYF
>-|TRBV19|TRBJ1-2|-|14
TGTGCCAGTAGTTCCCGTCAGGGAAACTATGGCTACACCTTC
CASSSRQGNYGYTF
>once|TRBV5-1|TRBJ2-7|TRBD1|16
TGCGCCAGCAGCTTGTCAGGGGGACAGGGGGCCCACGAGCAGTACTTC
CASSLSGGQGAHEQYF
>-|TRBV24-1|TRBJ1-2|-|13
TGTGCCACCAGTGATCCCCAGGGTTGGGGCTACACCTTC
CATSDPQGWGYTF
>-|TRBV9|TRBJ1-1|TRBD1|15
TGTGCCAGCAGCGCCGCCGGGACAGGAAACACTGAAGCTTTCTTT
CASSAAGTGNTEAFF
>-|TRBV10-3|TRBJ2-1|-|15
TGTGCCATCAGTGAGAGGGGGATCAACAACAATGAGCAGTTCTTC
CAISERGINNNEQFF
>-|TRBV30|TRBJ1-2|-|15
TGTGCCTGGAGTGTCATAGGGGCGCCCAGGTATGGCTACACCTTC
CAWSVIGAPRYGYTF
>once|TRBV5-1|TRBJ2-2|TRBD1|16
TGCGCCAGCAGCCCTGCTGGGACAGGGGCCACCGGGGAGCTGTTTTTT
CASSPAGTGATGELFF
>-|TRBV29-1|TRBJ2-3|TRBD2|12
TGCAGCTTTAGCGGGAGCACAGATACGCAGTATTTT
CSFSGSTDTQYF
>-|TRBV12-5|TRBJ1-2|-|16
TGTGCTAGTGGTTTGGTAGACTCGGGAGGCCTCTATGGCTACACCTTC
CASGLVDSGGLYGYTF
>-|TRBV3-1/TRBV3-2|TRBJ1-1|TRBD1|15
TGTGCCAGCAGCCAAGCCCCGACAGGGCTAACTGAAGCTTTCTTT
CASSQAPTGLTEAFF
>few|TRBV6-5|TRBJ1-5|-|13
TGTGCCAGTAGGGAGGGCGGCAATCAGCCCCAGCATTTT
CASREGGNQPQHF
>-|TRBV2|TRBJ2-3|TRBD2|15
TGTGCCAGCAGTGATCTCTTAGCGGGGACAGATACGCAGTATTTT
CASSDLLAGTDTQYF
>-|TRBV9|TRBJ2-3|-|18
TGTGCCAGCAGCGTAGAGGGGATGACTAGTTCTCGGGGAGATACGCAGTATTTT
CASSVEGMTSSRGDTQYF
>-|TRBV4-2|TRBJ1-2|TRBD1|14
TGTGCCAGCAGCCAAAGGGGGCTAGGCTATGGCTACACCTTC
CASSQRGLGYGYTF
>-|TRBV6-5|TRBJ2-1|-|14
TGTGCCAGCAGTTACCAAATGTGGGACACCCGGATGTTCTTC
CASSYQMWDTRMFF
>-|TRBV6-2/TRBV6-3|TRBJ2-3|TRBD2|16
TGTGCCAGCAGTCCCGGGGGGAGGAGTTTCACAGATACGCAGTATTTT
CASSPGGRSFTDTQYF
>-|TRBV7-8|TRBJ1-5|-|16
TGTGCCAGCAGCTTTAACGCCCGGGGTGAGAATCAGCCCCAGCATTTT
CASSFNARGENQPQHF
>-|TRBV11-2|TRBJ1-1|TRBD1|16
TGTGCCAGCAGCTTAGACCACAGGGGTCGGAACACTGAAGCTTTCTTT
CASSLDHRGRNTEAFF
>-|TRBV9|TRBJ1-1|-|15
TGTGCCAGCAGCGCTACACCGACCTCGCAGAGGCAAGCTTTCTTT
CASSATPTSQRQAFF
>-|TRBV6-5|TRBJ1-1|TRBD1|14
TGTGCCAGCAGGGCCGGGACAGGCGGGACTGAAGCTTTCTTT
CASRAGTGGTEAFF
>-|TRBV6-5|TRBJ2-7|TRBD1|15
TGTGCCAGCAGTTACCCGGACAGGGGTGGCGGGGAGCAGTACTTC
CASSYPDRGGGEQYF
>-|TRBV7-2|TRBJ1-4|-|14
TGTGCCAGCAGCCTACAGGGCTCGGGAGAAAAACTGTTTTTT
CASSLQGSGEKLFF
>-|TRBV11-3|TRBJ2-2|-|13
TGTGCCAGCTCTCGCGGGGCTAACGGGGAGCTGTTTTTT
CASSRGANGELFF
>-|TRBV5-4|TRBJ2-1|TRBD1|16
TGTGCCAGCAGCACTTCCGGGACAGGGGTTTACAATGAGCAGTTCTTC
CASSTSGTGVYNEQFF
>-|TRBV11-2|TRBJ2-1|-|13
TGTGCCAGCAGCTTCGCACTAGAGGCTGAGCAGTTCTTC
CASSFALEAEQFF
>-|TRBV2|TRBJ2-3|-|13
TGTGCCAGCAGTGCGAACTGGGGCGATACGCAGTATTTT
CASSANWGDTQYF
>-|TRBV11-2|TRBJ1-1|-|12
TGTGCCAGCAGCCCATGGTCCACAGAAGCTTTCTTT
CASSPWSTEAFF
>once|TRBV6-5|TRBJ2-7|-|13
TGTGCCAGCACCCTCGACAGTCCCTACGAGCAGTACTTC
CASTLDSPYEQYF
>-|TRBV7-6|TRBJ2-7|-|12
TGTGCCAGCAGCCCTAGCTCCTACGAGCAGTACTTC
CASSPSSYEQYF
>-|TRBV28|TRBJ1-2|TRBD1|15
TGTGCCAGCAGAACCCCCCGGGACAGAGACTATGGCTACACCTTC
CASRTPRDRDYGYTF
>-|TRBV9|TRBJ2-1|TRBD2|16
TGTGCCAGCACCAAAGGGACTAGCGGGGTCTACAATGAGCAGTTCTTC
CASTKGTSGVYNEQFF
>-|TRBV5-5|TRBJ2-7|-|14
TGTGCCAGCAGCTTGGTTCAGGGCTCCTACGAGCAGTACTTC
CASSLVQGSYEQYF
>-|TRBV18|TRBJ1-1|-|12
TGTGCCAGTATTGAAGGGGTTCGGGAAGCTTTCTTT
CASIEGVREAFF
>-|TRBV28|TRBJ2-1|-|16
TGTGCCAGCAGTCAGGACAGCCGGAGCTCCTACAATGAGCAGTTCTTC
CASSQDSRSSYNEQFF
>-|TRBV7-9|TRBJ2-1|-|15
TGTGCCAGCAGCTCAACAGGGAGTACCTACAATGAGCAGTTCTTC
CASSSTGSTYNEQFF
>once|TRBV5-1|TRBJ2-1|TRBD1|14
TGCGCCAGCAGCCAGACAGGGGAGAGGACTGAGCAGTTCTTC
CASSQTGERTEQFF
>-|TRBV7-3|TRBJ1-1|-|17
TGTGCCAGCAGCTTAAATGGCACAGGGAGTGGGTACACTGAAGCTTTCTTT
CASSLNGTGSGYTEAFF
>-|TRBV11-3|TRBJ1-1|-|14
TGTGCCAGCAGCTCGCCGGATCGGCGGGGGTTGGCTTTCTTT
CASSSPDRRGLAFF
>-|TRBV5-1|TRBJ1-1|TRBD1|16
TGCGCCAGCAGCTTACGACAGGGGGCGCAGGGCACTGAAGCTTTCTTT
CASSLRQGAQGTEAFF
>once|TRBV27|TRBJ1-1|TRBD1|17
TGTGCCAGCAGTTTATCAGTGACAGGGAACCCCGGAACTGAAGCTTTCTTT
CASSLSVTGNPGTEAFF
>-|TRBV7-3|TRBJ2-1|TRBD1|14
TGTGCCAGCAGCCCCGGGACAGGGTCCAATGAGCAGTTCTTC
CASSPGTGSNEQFF
>few|TRBV5-5|TRBJ2-7|-|14
TGTGCCAGCAGCTGGCGGGACGACGGTCTCGAGCAGTACTTC
CASSWRDDGLEQYF
>-|TRBV7-2|TRBJ2-1|TRBD2|16
TGTGCCAGCAGCTTAGTTGGGTGGCTAGCGGACAATGAGCAGTTCTTC
CASSLVGWLADNEQFF
>-|TRBV4-1|TRBJ1-2|-|13
TGCGCCAGCAGCCAGAGTCTGAACTATGGCTACACCTTC
CASSQSLNYGYTF
>-|TRBV9|TRBJ2-1|-|13
TGTGCCAGCAGCGTCCGGGGTTACAATGAGCAGTTCTTC
CASSVRGYNEQFF
>-|TRBV11-3|TRBJ1-1|-|12
TGTGCCAGCAGCTTGGGCACGGATGAAGCTTTCTTT
CASSLGTDEAFF
>-|TRBV30|TRBJ2-1|-|14
TGTGCCTGGAGTGTCGGTTCGATGAGGAATGAGCAGTTCTTC
CAWSVGSMRNEQFF
>-|TRBV28|TRBJ2-7|-|14
TGTGCCAGCGCCCAGCGGAGTAAGGCCTACGAGCAGTACTTC
CASAQRSKAYEQYF
>-|TRBV11-3|TRBJ2-5|-|11
TGTGCCAGCAGCGGGCGCGAGACCCAGTACTTC
CASSGRETQYF
>-|TRBV7-9|TRBJ1-5|-|15
TGTGCCAGCAGCTCAACAGGGAGGGACAATCAGCCCCAGCATTTT
CASSSTGRDNQPQHF
>-|TRBV24-1|TRBJ1-2|-|13
TGTGCCACCAGTGAGCACAGCTCTCATGGCTACACCTTC
CATSEHSSHGYTF
>-|TRBV5-1|TRBJ2-1|TRBD1|15
TGCGCCAGCAGCTTGGGCACAGGGGGTCTTAATGAGCAGTTCTTC
CASSLGTGGLNEQFF
>-|TRBV7-2|TRBJ2-3|-|16
TGTGCCAGCAGCTTATCTGGCGGTGCTAGCACAGATACGCAGTATTTT
CASSLSGGASTDTQYF
>-|TRBV12-3/TRBV12-4|TRBJ2-7|-|13
TGTGCCAGCAGTTTGACGGGGGTCTACGAGCAGTACTTC
CASSLTGVYEQYF